The clone carrying this T cell receptor beta chain was counted between two and nine times. Antigen unknown. This sample was included in a study of beta chain features in type 1 diabetes. The entirety of the isolated RNA underwent reverse transcription, so expressed TCRB transcripts were sequenced. Produced via immunoSEQ multiplex PCR; TCRdb's table is partial and in-frame only. This table has fewer than 900,000 clones, under 20% appearing once. Study-wide findings and caveats: People with Type 1 diabetes carried modestly yet significantly shorter TCRB CDR3s in all four CD4+ subsets.

Germline CDR1 is KGHSH and CDR2 is LQKENI. V lost 3 bases and J lost 0, with 13 bases in between. This CDR3 region has 16 residues. Sequencing was done on a sample of naive CD4+ T cells from blood. The receptor's source is a woman between 18 and 29 years old in good health. This sequence joins TRBV18 and TRBJ2-3; D uncertain. CDR3 DNA sequence: TGTGCCAGCTCACCCCCGGACGGAACCAGCACAGATACGCAGTATTTT. Its translation: CASSPPDGTSTDTQYF.